The clone carrying this T cell receptor beta chain was seen many times. Its antigen remains unidentified. The data were taken from a study of molecular identifiers for immune sequencing clone quantification. Study at large: In replicates, RNA taken from approximately 20,000 or 100,000 naive CD8 cells was divided five ways, and four portions underwent sequencing.

CDR1 is KGHDR, CDR2 SFDVKD, per germline. The CDR3 sequence is 14 residues long. Unmatched junction bases numbered 4, after V lost 4 bases and J lost 6 bases. Study conclusions and caveats: Same-barcode identical TCR molecules could make highly expanded clones look smaller than they are. In naive cells, clones above 20 RNA copies held under 1% of molecules, whereas in effector cells they held over 97%.

From the PCR reads, TCRdb called clonotypes with MiXCR, one entry per CDR3 protein. The sample records 300,000 to 350,000 distinct CDR3 sequences, about 21% being singletons. The specimen was naive CD8+ T cells from blood, with Jurkat cell RNA spiked in. Subset of the sample: FACS-sorted CD8+CD4-CCR7+CD45RA+ naive T cells. The rearrangement joins TRBV24-1 to TRBJ2-4; TRBD1 matches 8 bases. This TCR was sampled from a human donor in good health. Some libraries in this study had Jurkat cell RNA spiked in. Here the CDR3 DNA reads TGTGCCACCAGTGACTCGGGACAGGCAAACATTCAGTACTTC. Translated: CATSDSGQANIQYF.